Here is one TCR beta chain with its context. Its specificity is unknown. Just one base apart from a much larger clone, this may be a read error. This CDR3 comprises 13 residues. The V gene's germline CDR1 is SGHTA and CDR2 FQGNSA. These data originate in a study of T cell repertoires in cytomegalovirus infection. MiXCR was run by TCRdb on the reads, yielding one entry per CDR3 protein. The repertoire has a few hundred thousand distinct CDR3 sequences, 22% of them found once; the top ten carry about 21%. The chain recombines TRBV7-2 with TRBJ2-2; D is perhaps TRBD2 (6 bases). This sample comprised cultured PBMCs, obtained from culture after CMV antigen stimulation. This clonotype originated in a human donor in good health (CMV status not recorded). Some clones in this sample may be carry-over from other donors' samples. The DNA of the CDR3 is TGTGCCAGCAGCCCCGGCTACGGCGGGGTGCTGTTTTTT. Protein product: CASSPGYGGVLFF.